Shown below are 17 T cell receptor beta chains from a single sample sequenced in a study of shared clonotypes between healthy human individuals (dated by TCRdb to about 2020). Receptors were amplified or captured by the immunoSEQ multiplex PCR assay. The table was pulled from immuneACCESS by TCRdb, which kept in-frame rearrangements only. Such tables lose some clones; where checked, under half of the loss comes from unresolved V genes, and the rest has no known cause. This sample has about 1.5 million clones in its table, and around 97% of those were observed once. The ten most abundant clones make up roughly 1.1% of the sample. What was sequenced was naive CD4+ T cells sorted from blood. In the paper's terms, the cell subset or site label means: CD45RA+ positively selected. The receptors stem from a man in his thirties or forties in good health.

The chain has TRBV28 and TRBJ1-2; D is ambiguous. Germline CDR1 reads MDHEN; CDR2 reads SYDVKM. The CDR3 is 12 amino acids. Trimming shortened V by 1 base and J by 6 bases, and 6 bases separated the two germline ends. CDR3 loop: CASSLFPHGYTF. For the CDR3, the DNA is TGTGCCAGCAGTTTATTCCCCCATGGCTACACCTTC.

V usage is TRBV7-7 and J usage is TRBJ2-3, with TRBD1 identical over 9 bases. The CDR3 is 15 residues long. J lost 4 bases, V lost 5 bases, and 7 bases had no gene match. Germline V CDR1 and CDR2: SSHAT, FNYEAQ (reference sequence). CDR3 sequence (DNA): TGTGCCAGCAGCGCGGGACAGGGAAAGGCAGATACGCAGTATTTT. Translating it yields CASSAGQGKADTQYF.

The genes are TRBV6-5 and TRBJ2-1, with 10 bases aligning to TRBD1. The CDR3 runs to 15 residues. Germline V gene sequence: CDR1 MNHEY, CDR2 SVGAGI. V lost 5 bases to trimming and J lost 2 bases; unmatched junction nucleotides: 3. The CDR3 region is CASSPDRGAYNEQFF. The CDR3 DNA reads TGTGCCAGCAGTCCGGACAGGGGGGCCTACAATGAGCAGTTCTTC.

This chain connects TRBV5-6 to TRBJ2-2; tentative D call: TRBD2 (6 bases). From germline, CDR1 is SGHDT and CDR2 YYEEEE. The CDR3 contains 17 residues. The V and J ends lost 2 bases and 7 bases respectively, with 21 bases between them. The CDR3: CASSLPLASRGGGELFF. CDR3 nucleotide sequence: TGTGCCAGCAGCTTACCTCTAGCGAGTCGGGGAGGCGGGGAGCTGTTTTTT. Supplemented by reference TRBV5-6 and TRBJ2-2, the full variable domain reads DAGVTQSPTHLIKTRGQQVTLRCSPKSGHDTVSWYQQALGQGPQFIFQYYEEEERQRGNFPDRFSGHQFPNYSSELNVNALLLGDSALYLCASSLPLASRGGGELFFGEGSRLTVL.

The V call is TRBV6-1, the J call TRBJ2-7; 14 bases are shared with TRBD2. Trimming cost V 11 bases and J 7 bases; bases outside gene matches: 13. CDR1 is MNHNS, CDR2 SASEGT, per germline. This CDR3 region has 15 residues. The CDR3 reads CAARQPGLAGDEQYF. Here the CDR3 DNA reads TGTGCCGCCCGACAGCCGGGACTAGCGGGAGATGAGCAGTACTTC.

In its sample, this clone was seen a few times. In the same sample, other DNA sequences code for this CDR3. The V and J genes are TRBV9 and TRBJ1-1; D is ambiguous. Trimming removed 0 bases at V and 1 base at J, with 4 bases between. Looked up from germline, CDR1 is SGDLS and CDR2 is YYNGEE. The CDR3 loop spans 13 amino acids. The CDR3 DNA reads TGTGCCAGCAGCGTAGCAGCGAACACTGAAGCTTTCTTT. Amino acid sequence: CASSVAANTEAFF.

The gene calls are TRBV4-3 and TRBJ2-7, with TRBD2 identical over 9 bases. Looked up from germline, CDR1 is LGHNA and CDR2 is YSLEER. The length of the CDR3 is 15 residues. V dropped 1 base and J dropped 4; count of bases not matched to a gene: 5. Written as DNA, the CDR3 is TGCGCCAGCAGCCAAGGGGCCAGCGGGAGGTACGAGCAGTACTTC. Protein product: CASSQGASGRYEQYF.

This clone has just one count. V is TRBV9 and J is TRBJ2-7; TRBD1 aligns across 8 bases. The V gene end was trimmed by 0 bases and the J gene end by 0 bases; junction bases not matched to a gene: 5. The CDR3 is 16 residues long. CDR1 is SGDLS, CDR2 YYNGEE, per germline. DNA of the CDR3: TGTGCCAGCAGCGTAGGGGTGACAGGGGACTCCTACGAGCAGTACTTC. This codes for CASSVGVTGDSYEQYF.

With regard to this clone: The same CDR3 arises from other DNA sequences in this sample as well. The rearrangement uses TRBV7-9 and TRBJ2-1, with 12 nucleotides matching TRBD2. CDR3 size: 16 residues. Germline V gene lookup returns CDR1 SEHNR and CDR2 FQNEAQ (reference sequence). Unmatched junction bases numbered 2, after V lost 1 base and J lost 4 bases. The CDR3 DNA is TGTGCCAGCAGCTTAGAACTAGCGGGAGGTTACAATGAGCAGTTCTTC. Translating gives CASSLELAGGYNEQFF.

The chain combines TRBV2 with TRBJ1-5; D is unresolved. The CDR3 has 12 residues. Germline CDR1 is SNHLY and CDR2 is FYNNEI. V lost 6 bases and J lost 6, with 9 bases in between. DNA for the CDR3: TGTGCCAGCAGGGGTTATGGTCAGCCCCAGCATTTT. Its protein product is CASRGYGQPQHF.

The chain links TRBV19 to TRBJ1-3; 10 bases are shared with TRBD1. Germline V gives CDR1 LNHDA, CDR2 SQIVND (reference sequence). The CDR3 is made up of 14 amino acids. The trim removed 7 bases at V and 4 bases at J, leaving 4 bases unmatched. The CDR3 reads CASTRTGGGNTIYF. CDR3 coding DNA: TGTGCCAGTACTAGGACAGGGGGAGGAAACACCATATATTTT. The full variable domain, in which reference TRBV19 and TRBJ1-3 provide the parts outside the CDR3, is DGGITQSPKYLFRKEGQNVTLSCEQNLNHDAMYWYRQDPGQGLRLIYYSQIVNDFQKGDIAEGYSVSREKKESFPLTVTSAQKNPTAFYLCASTRTGGGNTIYFGEGSWLTVV.

This chain connects TRBV5-4 to TRBJ2-7; a possible D gene is TRBD1 (6 bases). Germline V CDR1 and CDR2: SGHNT, YYREEE (reference sequence). V was shortened by 4 bases and J by 6 bases, with 17 bases between the two germline ends. CDR3 size: 14 residues. The DNA of the CDR3 is TGTGCCAGCAGCCCGCAGGGGAACAAGCGCGAGCAGTACTTC. It translates to CASSPQGNKREQYF.

The chain recombines TRBV19 with TRBJ2-7, with D perhaps matching TRBD1 (6 bases). This CDR3 comprises 14 residues. Trimming took off 5 bases at V and 2 bases at J, with 13 bases between the two ends. CDR1 and CDR2 from the germline V gene are LNHDA and SQIVND (reference sequence). CDR3 DNA: TGTGCCAGTAGTGCTGCTTCAGGGGCCTACGAGCAGTACTTC. It is translated as CASSAASGAYEQYF.

The CDR3 coding sequence is TGTGCCAGCAGTTACCAAAGGGACAGGGGCTACGAGCAGTACTTC. It yields the protein CASSYQRDRGYEQYF. The chain recombines TRBV6-5 with TRBJ2-7, with 10 bases matching TRBD1. The germline gives CDR1 MNHEY, CDR2 SVGAGI. V gave up 2 bases and J gave up 3 bases; unmatched junction bases: 4. The CDR3 totals 15 residues.

V gene TRBV7-9 combines with J gene TRBJ2-7; 9 bases line up with TRBD2. CDR3 length: 15 amino acids. Germline-derived CDR1 and CDR2 are SEHNR and FQNEAQ (reference sequence). The V and J ends lost 3 bases and 1 base, in that order; junction bases with no gene match: 4. The CDR3 DNA sequence: TGTGCCAGCAGCTTCCGGACTAGCGCGTCCTACGAGCAGTACTTC. It yields the protein CASSFRTSASYEQYF.

As regards this clone: Other DNA sequences in the same sample also yield this CDR3. The CDR3 loop is CASSLRGYTDTQYF. As DNA, the CDR3 is TGTGCCAGCAGCTTACGCGGTTACACAGATACGCAGTATTTT. The rearrangement uses TRBV7-2 and TRBJ2-3; D unresolved. In germline, CDR1 is SGHTA, CDR2 FQGNSA. Between the trimmed V and J ends, which lost 2 bases and 2 bases, there was a span of 8 bases. This CDR3 is 14 amino acids long.

This chain joins TRBV5-1 and TRBJ2-1; the D gene could be TRBD1 or TRBD2 (5 bases each). Trimming took 8 bases from V and 7 from J, leaving 22 bases between them. From germline, CDR1 is SGHRS and CDR2 YFSETQ. CDR3 length: 15 amino acids. The CDR3 bases are TGCGCCAGTGCGACCGGGACGGCGGACGGGAATGAGCAGTTCTTC. It yields the protein CASATGTADGNEQFF.